What follows are 12 T cell receptor beta chains derived from one specimen sequenced in a study of a mutant IDH1 vaccine in newly diagnosed glioma. The assay was immunoSEQ multiplex PCR, and TCRdb's table has in-frame clones only and misses some. The table lists 40,000 to 55,000 clones, 90% to 95% of them singletons. Their recognized antigens are unknown. Time point in this sample: week 11, during vaccination. The study gave 300 ug of mutant IDH1 20-mer peptide per vaccine dose, with topical imiquimod. The sequenced sample was PBMCs, obtained from a glioma patient whose treatment included an IDH1 peptide vaccine. The receptors shown here come from a man aged 45 to 65 with glioma.

There are a few counts of this clone. The gene calls are TRBV12-5 and TRBJ2-1, with TRBD1 identical over 7 bases. The germline gives CDR1 LGHNT, CDR2 FRNRAP. V lost 2 bases to trimming and J lost 2 bases; unmatched junction nucleotides: 15. This CDR3 spans 19 amino acids. CDR3 coding DNA: TGTGCTAGTGGTTTGCACCCTCTCGGGACAGCCCAGACCTACAATGAGCAGTTCTTC. Encoded protein: CASGLHPLGTAQTYNEQFF.

The chain is built from TRBV27 and TRBJ2-2, with 7 nucleotides matching TRBD2. V lost 2 bases and J lost 6; bases outside the gene matches: 6. There are 15 residues in the CDR3. The germline V gene encodes CDR1 MNHEY and CDR2 SMNVEV (reference sequence). The DNA for the CDR3 is TGTGCCAGCAGTTTAGCGGGAGATAATCCCGGGGAGCTGTTTTTT. This translates into CASSLAGDNPGELFF.

CDR3 bases: TGCGCCAGCAGCCAAGGGGACAGGGTTAATGAAAAACTGTTTTTT. Its translation: CASSQGDRVNEKLFF. This sequence joins TRBV4-1 and TRBJ1-4; TRBD1 matches at 9 bases. This CDR3 spans 15 amino acids. The trim removed 1 base at V and 4 bases at J, leaving 1 base unmatched. Germline V lookup: CDR1 MGHRA, CDR2 YSYEKL.

The rearrangement uses TRBV7-6 and TRBJ2-1; 7 bases map to TRBD2. This CDR3 has 15 residues. CDR1 and CDR2 (germline): SGHVS, FNYEAQ. V gave up 1 base and J gave up 6 bases; unmatched junction bases: 6. CDR3 bases: TGTGCCAGCAGCTTAGGGCTAGCGGCCCTCAATGAGCAGTTCTTC. Its protein product is CASSLGLAALNEQFF.

This chain links TRBV27 with TRBJ2-1, with 8 bases that match TRBD1. The CDR3 spans 17 residues. V lost 1 base to trimming and J lost 8 bases; unmatched junction nucleotides: 13. Germline CDR1 is MNHEY and CDR2 is SMNVEV (reference sequence). CDR3 in amino acids: CASSLFPGQGNRYEQFF. In nucleotides, the CDR3 is TGTGCCAGCAGTTTATTCCCCGGACAGGGTAATCGATATGAGCAGTTCTTC.

The chain combines TRBV29-1 with TRBJ1-2; 8 bases are a match to TRBD1. The J segment lost 5 bases and the V segment lost 2 bases, leaving 13 bases of the junction unmatched. This CDR3 spans 16 amino acids. Germline CDR1 is SQVTM and CDR2 is ANQGSEA. CDR3 DNA sequence: TGCAGCGTTGAAATGGACAGGGAAAGGTTGGGTTATGGCTACACCTTC. Amino acid sequence: CSVEMDRERLGYGYTF.

The CDR3 DNA sequence: TGTGCCAGCACATACTATGGGGAGCAGTACTTC. It translates to CASTYYGEQYF. The genes are TRBV2 and TRBJ2-7; D is unclear. The CDR3 length is 11 residues. V lost 7 bases to trimming and J lost 7 bases, with 11 bases between them. Germline V CDR1 and CDR2: SNHLY, FYNNEI.

This chain connects TRBV5-4 to TRBJ2-7; 7 bases match TRBD1. Per the germline V gene, CDR1 is SGHNT and CDR2 is YYREEE (reference sequence). J was trimmed by 3 bases and V by 0 bases; bases with no gene match: 3. The CDR3 spans 14 residues. CDR3 region: CASSLGTGNYEQYF. CDR3 bases: TGTGCCAGCAGCTTGGGGACAGGTAACTACGAGCAGTACTTC.

The rearrangement uses TRBV4-1 and TRBJ2-7, with TRBD1 matching over 9 bases. The V and J ends lost 2 bases and 1 base, in that order; junction bases with no gene match: 3. CDR1 and CDR2 from the germline V gene are MGHRA and YSYEKL. The CDR3 extends over 15 amino acids. CDR3 region: CASSQKGTGSYEQYF. Written as DNA, the CDR3 is TGCGCCAGCAGCCAAAAGGGGACAGGGTCCTACGAGCAGTACTTC.

This clone has just one count. The V call is TRBV10-1, the J call TRBJ1-2; D is unclear. Germline V gene data show CDR1 as WNHNN and CDR2 as SYGVQD (reference sequence). This CDR3 is built from 12 residues. V gave up 7 bases and J gave up 5 bases, with 11 bases separating them. The CDR3 sequence: CASTGTAYGYTF. The CDR3 region has the DNA TGCGCCAGCACGGGCACGGCATATGGCTACACCTTC.

CDR3 loop: CASSWGQGGDTEAFF. CDR3 nucleotide sequence: TGTGCCAGCAGCTGGGGACAGGGTGGGGACACTGAAGCTTTCTTT. The rearrangement links TRBV5-4 to TRBJ1-1, with TRBD1 identical over 9 bases. Germline values: CDR1 SGHNT, CDR2 YYREEE (reference sequence). This CDR3 spans 15 amino acids. J lost 3 bases, V lost 3 bases, and 6 bases had no gene match.

V usage is TRBV7-8 and J usage is TRBJ1-1; D is unclear. Between the trimmed V and J ends, which lost 4 bases and 5 bases, there was a span of 14 bases. CDR1 is SGHVS, CDR2 FQNEAQ, per germline. This CDR3 region has 14 residues. Here the CDR3 reads CASSSGVLGTEAFF. The CDR3 nucleotides are TGTGCCAGCAGCTCCGGGGTTTTGGGGACTGAAGCTTTCTTT.